This T cell receptor beta chain emerged from a study of T cell repertoires in cytomegalovirus infection. TCRdb ran MiXCR on the reads and lists one entry per CDR3 protein. The sample contains about 830,000 distinct CDR3 sequences, around a third of which appear only once. Regarding the study as a whole: The ex vivo response was dominated by HLA-C-restricted CMV-specific TCR beta clonotypes.

Turning to this clonotype: Antigen: not known.

The sequencing here drew on cultured CD8+ T cells from PBMCs, taken from culture after CMV antigen stimulation. This clonotype was sampled from a human donor in good health (CMV status not recorded). Some clones in this sample may be carry-over from other donors' samples.

DNA of the CDR3: TGTGCCAGCACCAATTTCCCCCCCCACAGGGCCCTAGTGCAGTTCTTC. Encoded protein: CASTNFPPHRALVQFF. The chain is built from TRBV5-5 and TRBJ2-1, with D possibly TRBD1 on 6 matching bases. There are 16 residues in the CDR3. V was shortened by 6 bases and J by 12 bases, with 28 bases between the two germline ends. Germline loops: CDR1 SGHKS, CDR2 YYEKEE (reference sequence).